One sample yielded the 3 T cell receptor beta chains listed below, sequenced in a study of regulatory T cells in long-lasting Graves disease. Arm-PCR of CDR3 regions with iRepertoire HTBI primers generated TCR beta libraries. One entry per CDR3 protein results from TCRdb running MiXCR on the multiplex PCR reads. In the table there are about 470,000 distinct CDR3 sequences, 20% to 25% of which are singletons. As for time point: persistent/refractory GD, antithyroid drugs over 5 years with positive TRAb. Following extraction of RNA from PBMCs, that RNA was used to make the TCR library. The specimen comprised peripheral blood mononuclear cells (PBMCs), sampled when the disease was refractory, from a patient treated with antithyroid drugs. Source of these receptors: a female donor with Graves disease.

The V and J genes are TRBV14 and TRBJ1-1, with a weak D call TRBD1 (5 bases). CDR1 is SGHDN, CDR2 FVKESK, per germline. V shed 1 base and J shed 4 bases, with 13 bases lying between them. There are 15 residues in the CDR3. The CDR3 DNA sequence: TGTGCCAGCAGCCAAGCCACTCCGGGGGTCACTGAAGCTTTCTTT. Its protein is CASSQATPGVTEAFF.

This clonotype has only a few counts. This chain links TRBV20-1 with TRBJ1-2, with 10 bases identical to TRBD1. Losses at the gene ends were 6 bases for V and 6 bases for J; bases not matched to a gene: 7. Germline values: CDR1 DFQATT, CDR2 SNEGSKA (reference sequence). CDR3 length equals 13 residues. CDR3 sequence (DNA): TGCAGTGCCACCGCCGGGACAGGGGATGGCTACACCTTC. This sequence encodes CSATAGTGDGYTF.

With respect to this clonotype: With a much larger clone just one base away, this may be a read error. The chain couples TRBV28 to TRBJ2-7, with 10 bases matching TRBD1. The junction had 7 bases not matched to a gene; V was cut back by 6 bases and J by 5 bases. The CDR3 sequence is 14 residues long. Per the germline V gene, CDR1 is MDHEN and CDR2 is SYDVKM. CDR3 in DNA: TGTGCCAGCAGGGCCGGGGGACAGGGGAACGAGCAGTACTTC. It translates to CASRAGGQGNEQYF.